This T cell receptor beta chain was profiled in a study of CD8 T cells in Susac syndrome. When the RNA was reverse transcribed, random hexamers were used with an input of 0.5 to 1 ug. MiXCR, run by TCRdb on the immunoSEQ multiplex PCR reads, gives a single entry per CDR3 protein. The sample consists of 150,000 or so distinct CDR3 sequences, about 93% of them appearing once. Unmatched junction bases numbered 8, after V lost 4 bases and J lost 2 bases. The length of the CDR3 is 16 residues. The germline gives CDR1 MNHEY, CDR2 SVGEGT. The chain recombines TRBV6-2 or TRBV6-3 with TRBJ2-5; 9 nucleotides align to TRBD2. This receptor was taken from a human donor in good health. The sequencing sample was made of CD4+ T cells from PBMCs. CDR3 sequence reads: CASSWGLAPLQETQYF. In DNA, the CDR3 is TGTGCCAGCAGTTGGGGACTAGCCCCACTTCAAGAGACCCAGTACTTC.